This T cell receptor (beta chain) is drawn from a study of cytomegalovirus exposure and HLA in healthy donors. For the study at large: Per a later analysis, the roughly 670 first-cohort and some 130 validation repertoires shared one platform.

TCRdb's table, derived via immunoSEQ multiplex PCR, lists solely in-frame clones and lacks some. The data contain 95,000 to 120,000 clones, 70% to 90% of them singletons. As regards this clone: Its antigen is not known.

Overall study results and limits: A subsequent analysis found that TCR clusters from the first cohort also tended to co-occur in the approximately 110 validation repertoires, with approximately 95% of cluster scores above 0. In vitro confirmation showed three CMV-associated chains to be CMV antigen specific. The study recorded about 160 TCR beta chains that were cytomegalovirus-associated.

The junction had 13 bases not matched to a gene; V was cut back by 5 bases and J by 2 bases. The CDR3 spans 19 residues. Germline V CDR1 and CDR2: SNHLY, FYNNEI. The sequencing sample was made of PBMCs. The chain links TRBV2 to TRBJ2-3, with 13 bases identical to TRBD2. The sequence derives from a woman aged 18-29 years in good health and CMV-seronegative. The CDR3 is CASSPGLAGDGDDTDTQYF. The CDR3 nucleotides are TGTGCCAGCAGTCCCGGACTAGCGGGGGACGGAGATGACACAGATACGCAGTATTTT.